The TCR beta chain described here comes from a study of blood T cell repertoires in COVID-19 (dated by TCRdb to 2020 to 2022). Concerning the study at large: Samples covering the acute and convalescent phases of COVID-19 were provided by collaborators in the United States, Italy and Spain. The prospective study material was composed of cDNA or gDNA derived from T cells, B-cell-depleted T cells, or PBMCs. Deeply sampled blood TCRbeta repertoires from subjects exposed to, actively infected with, or recovered from COVID-19 were included in the dataset. The repertoires were made available in a free public database intended to serve as a resource for research on the immune response to SARS-CoV-2. Samples came from the ongoing ImmuneRACE study (first 160 participants) plus 1,254 subjects from 6 global collaborators. The sample metadata nearly always contained a de-identified subject ID, COVID-19 status, age in years and sex. Where available, HLA class I and class II types were obtained from metadata supplied by the sample provider rather than from assay-based typing. Study-wide findings and limitations: The quantity of clinical and demographic metadata differed by source and by participant and was supplied without curation.

The immunoSEQ Assay, a bias-controlled multiplex PCR, was used to amplify TCRbeta CDR3 regions from genomic DNA. Per the authors' processing: Within the assay, amplification of reference gene primers was used to estimate how many nucleated cells each sample contained. To quantify the absolute abundance of each unique TCRbeta CDR3 rearrangement, sequence reads were collapsed and filtered. For each sample, productive Simpson clonality was calculated as the square root of Simpson's diversity index over productive rearrangements. The source is immuneACCESS, and TCRdb retained only in-frame sequences with V and J called. Part of the clones is not carried over; for the studies checked, unresolved V genes explain less than half of this, and the remainder is unexplained. That table gives V, J and clone size, and the DNA gave D and trimming. The sample table holds about 130,000 clones, of which around 79% were seen once. The ten largest clones add up to 4.5% to 5% of the sample.

On this clone: It has no known antigen specificity. Per-nucleotide qualities are absent, and no much larger clonotype sits a single base away.

V loses 7 bases at its end and J loses 5 bases; junction bases beyond the gene matches: 8. CDR1 SGHNT and CDR2 YYREEE were looked up in the germline V gene (reference sequence). The CDR3 runs 14 amino acids, cysteine and phenylalanine included. The entry retains the CDR3 DNA only, 42 bases that are in frame from base 1. One collaborating source in Seattle enrolled patients while the patients were actively infected and followed the patients over time throughout the course of disease. Whole blood was collected in K2EDTA tubes by collaborating institutions according to the institutions' own protocols. For TCRbeta analysis, collaborator samples were shipped as frozen whole blood, as isolated PBMCs, or as DNA extracted from either sample type.

The receptor was isolated from a woman aged 70-85 years with COVID-19, enrolled during active disease. The sequencing input was peripheral blood. Rearrangement joined TRBV5-4 to TRBJ1-4, and 7 junctional nucleotides match TRBD1. The CDR3 loop reads CASGPGGINEKLFF. The nucleotide sequence reads as follows: TGTGCCAGCGGACCAGGGGGGATCAATGAAAAACTGTTTTTT. The CDR3, completed at both ends by the reference TRBV5-4 and TRBJ1-4 genes, gives the full variable domain ETGVTQSPTHLIKTRGQQVTLRCSSQSGHNTVSWYQQALGQGPQFIFQYYREEENGRGNFPPRFSGLQFPNYSSELNVNALELDDSALYLCASGPGGINEKLFFGSGTQLSVL.